This T cell receptor (beta chain) was sequenced for a study of blood T cell repertoires in COVID-19. Profiling relied on immunoSEQ multiplex PCR, and the TCRdb table lists in-frame clones only, not all of them. The profile shows around 250,000 clones, about four fifths of them singletons. This clone was seen more than once but under ten times. Germline V gene data show CDR1 as SGHRS and CDR2 as YFSETQ. This CDR3 is 18 amino acids long. Trimming took 0 bases from V and 7 from J; bases not matched to a gene: 7. The sample was peripheral blood. The chain combines TRBV5-1 with TRBJ2-1; 16 bases agree with TRBD2. The sequence was obtained from a young man who had recovered from COVID-19. In nucleotides, the CDR3 is TGCGCCAGCAGCTTGGACGGGACTAGCGGGGGGGCCGCAAATGAGCAGTTCTTC. It codes for CASSLDGTSGGAANEQFF. Complete variable domain (other parts from reference TRBV5-1 and TRBJ2-1): KAGVTQTPRYLIKTRGQQVTLSCSPISGHRSVSWYQQTPGQGLQFLFEYFSETQRNKGNFPGRFSGRQFSNSRSEMNVSTLELGDSALYLCASSLDGTSGGAANEQFFGPGTRLTVL.